This TCR beta chain appears in the sequencing data of a study of CD8 T cells in Susac syndrome. The multiple sclerosis controls comprised treatment-naive patients whose relapsing-remitting disease was stable or active. TEMRA cells were enriched by FACS, while CD8+ and CD4+ T cells were obtained through a negative isolation that was performed magnetically. Per germline, CDR1 DFQATT and CDR2 SNEGSKA (reference sequence). The CDR3 length is 12 residues. J gave up 2 bases and V 6 bases, and 4 bases lay outside the gene matches. It was with random hexamers that 0.5 to 1 ug RNA was reverse transcribed. The amplification used immunoSEQ multiplex PCR on TCR beta CDR3; it spanned 54 Vbeta and 13 Jbeta. TCRdb fed the immunoSEQ multiplex PCR reads into MiXCR, producing one record per CDR3 protein. The sample contains just over 300,000 distinct CDR3 sequences, about 90% of which appear only once.

Sequences were obtained from CD4+ T cells from PBMCs. The sequence came from a human donor with multiple sclerosis. The chain links TRBV20-1 to TRBJ2-7, with 7 bases matching TRBD1. Here the CDR3 DNA reads TGCAGTGCATCGACAGGGACCTACGAGCAGTACTTC. Protein sequence: CSASTGTYEQYF.